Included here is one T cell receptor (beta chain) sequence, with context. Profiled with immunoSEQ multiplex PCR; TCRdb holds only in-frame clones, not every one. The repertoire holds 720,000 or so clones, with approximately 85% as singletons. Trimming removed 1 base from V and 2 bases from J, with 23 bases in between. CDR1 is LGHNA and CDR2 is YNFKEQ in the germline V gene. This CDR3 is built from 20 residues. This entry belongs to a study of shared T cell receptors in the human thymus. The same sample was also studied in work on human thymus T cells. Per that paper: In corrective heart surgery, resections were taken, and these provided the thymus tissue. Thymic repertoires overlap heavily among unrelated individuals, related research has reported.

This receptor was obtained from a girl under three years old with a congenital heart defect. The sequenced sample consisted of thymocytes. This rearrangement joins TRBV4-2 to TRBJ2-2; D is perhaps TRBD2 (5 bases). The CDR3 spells CASSQAYFRGDLRNTGELFF. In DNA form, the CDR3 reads TGTGCCAGCAGCCAAGCGTATTTCCGGGGAGACCTACGAAACACCGGGGAGCTGTTTTTT.